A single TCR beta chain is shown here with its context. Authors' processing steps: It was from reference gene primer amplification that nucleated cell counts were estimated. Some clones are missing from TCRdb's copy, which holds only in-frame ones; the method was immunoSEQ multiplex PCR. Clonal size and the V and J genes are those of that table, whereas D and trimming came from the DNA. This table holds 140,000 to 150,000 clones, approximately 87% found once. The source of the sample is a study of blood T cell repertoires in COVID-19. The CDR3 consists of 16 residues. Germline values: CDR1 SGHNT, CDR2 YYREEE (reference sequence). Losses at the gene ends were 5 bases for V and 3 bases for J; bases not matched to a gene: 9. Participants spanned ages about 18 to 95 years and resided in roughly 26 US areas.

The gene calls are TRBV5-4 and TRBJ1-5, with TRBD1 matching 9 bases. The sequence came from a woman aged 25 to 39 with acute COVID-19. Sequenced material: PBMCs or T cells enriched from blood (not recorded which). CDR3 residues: CASRDRGLGANQPQHF. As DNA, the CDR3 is TGTGCCAGCAGGGACAGGGGACTGGGGGCCAATCAGCCCCAGCATTTT. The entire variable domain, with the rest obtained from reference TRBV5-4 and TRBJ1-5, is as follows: ETGVTQSPTHLIKTRGQQVTLRCSSQSGHNTVSWYQQALGQGPQFIFQYYREEENGRGNFPPRFSGLQFPNYSSELNVNALELDDSALYLCASRDRGLGANQPQHFGDGTRLSIL.